This T cell receptor beta chain was found in a study of T cells in Graves' hyperthyroidism and ophthalmopathy. Regions amplified from RNA transcripts were the TCR beta CDR3 regions. A set of HTBI primers served as the primers for a first-round RT-PCR of the TCR CDR3. MiXCR, applied by TCRdb to the multiplex PCR reads, yields one record per CDR3 protein. The sample has under 350,000 distinct CDR3 sequences; roughly 18% are singletons. This clonotype appeared many times. The clonotype comes from a woman between 50 and 59 years old with Graves' hyperthyroidism. The source material was blood.

DNA of the CDR3: TGTGCCAGCAGAGCCAGGGACAGCTCCTACAATGAGCAGTTCTTC. Translation: CASRARDSSYNEQFF. V is TRBV2 and J is TRBJ2-1, with TRBD1 matching 7 bases. The CDR3 spans 15 residues. Trimming cost V 6 bases and J 0 bases; bases outside gene matches: 5. Germline V lookup: CDR1 SNHLY, CDR2 FYNNEI.